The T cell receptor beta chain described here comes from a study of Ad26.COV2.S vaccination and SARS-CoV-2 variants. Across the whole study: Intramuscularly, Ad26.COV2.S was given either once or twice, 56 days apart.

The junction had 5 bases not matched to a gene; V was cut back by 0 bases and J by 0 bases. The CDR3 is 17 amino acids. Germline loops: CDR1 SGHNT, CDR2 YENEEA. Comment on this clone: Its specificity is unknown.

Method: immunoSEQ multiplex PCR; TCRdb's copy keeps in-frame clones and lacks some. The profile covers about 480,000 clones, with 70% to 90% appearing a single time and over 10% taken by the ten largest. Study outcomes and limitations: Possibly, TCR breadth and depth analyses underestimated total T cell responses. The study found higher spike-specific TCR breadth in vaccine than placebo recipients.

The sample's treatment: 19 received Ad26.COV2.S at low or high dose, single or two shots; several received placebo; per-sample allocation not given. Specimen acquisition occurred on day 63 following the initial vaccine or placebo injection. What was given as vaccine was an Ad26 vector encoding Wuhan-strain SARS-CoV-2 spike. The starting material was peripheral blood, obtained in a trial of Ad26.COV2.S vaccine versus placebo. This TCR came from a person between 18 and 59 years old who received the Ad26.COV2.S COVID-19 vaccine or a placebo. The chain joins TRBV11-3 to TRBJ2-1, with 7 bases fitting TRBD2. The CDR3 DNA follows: TGTGCCAGCAGCTTAGAAGCTAGCGGAAGCTCCTACAATGAGCAGTTCTTC. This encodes CASSLEASGSSYNEQFF.